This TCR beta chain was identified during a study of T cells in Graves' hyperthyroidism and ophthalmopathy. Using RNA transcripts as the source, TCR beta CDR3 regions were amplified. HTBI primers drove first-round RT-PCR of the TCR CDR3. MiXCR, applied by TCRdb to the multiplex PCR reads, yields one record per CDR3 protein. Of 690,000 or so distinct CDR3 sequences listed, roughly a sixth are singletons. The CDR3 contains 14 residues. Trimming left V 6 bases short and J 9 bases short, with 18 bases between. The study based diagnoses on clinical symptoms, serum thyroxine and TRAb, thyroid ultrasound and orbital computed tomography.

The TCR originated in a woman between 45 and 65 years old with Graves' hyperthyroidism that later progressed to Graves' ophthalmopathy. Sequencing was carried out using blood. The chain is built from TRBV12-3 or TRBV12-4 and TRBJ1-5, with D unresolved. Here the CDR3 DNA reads TGTGCCAGCAGCACCGCGACGGGGTTGGGGCCCCAGCATTTT. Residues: CASSTATGLGPQHF.